What follows are 19 T cell receptor beta chains derived from one specimen sequenced in a study of cytomegalovirus exposure and HLA in healthy donors. 60 Vbeta and 13 Jbeta primers were used in PCR. Produced via immunoSEQ multiplex PCR; TCRdb's table is partial and in-frame only. The table records fewer than 120,000 clones, 80% of them present only once. The sample taken for sequencing was PBMCs. The receptors derive from a woman aged 60-75 years in good health and CMV-seropositive.

The chain recombines TRBV5-1 with TRBJ2-7; D uncertain. V was clipped by 5 bases and J by 1 base, with 7 bases between them. CDR1 is SGHRS, CDR2 YFSETQ, per germline. The CDR3 spans 12 residues. The CDR3 region is CASRLSSYEQYF. The CDR3 nucleotides are TGCGCCAGCAGGCTTAGTTCCTACGAGCAGTACTTC.

J is TRBJ2-7 and V is TRBV28; maybe TRBD2 (5 bases). CDR1 is MDHEN and CDR2 is SYDVKM in the germline V gene. Between the trimmed V and J ends, which lost 3 bases and 0 bases, there was a span of 9 bases. The CDR3 consists of 14 residues. The CDR3 sequence is CASSFPGSSYEQYF. CDR3 sequence (DNA): TGTGCCAGCAGTTTCCCGGGGAGCTCCTACGAGCAGTACTTC.

The rearrangement links TRBV6-1 to TRBJ2-7; TRBD2 matches 10 bases. CDR3 size: 13 residues. Germline V lookup: CDR1 MNHNS, CDR2 SASEGT. Unmatched junction bases numbered 8, after V lost 10 bases and J lost 5 bases. This CDR3 is CATSGLAYDEQYF. The CDR3 DNA sequence: TGTGCCACTTCGGGACTAGCGTACGACGAGCAGTACTTC.

This chain's CDR3 is CASSKGGDRENQPQHF. The CDR3 DNA reads as TGTGCCAGCAGCAAGGGAGGAGACAGGGAGAATCAGCCCCAGCATTTT. The V call is TRBV21-1, the J call TRBJ1-5; the table's D gene call, TRBD1, was not cross checked with the DNA. TRBV21-1 is labeled a pseudogene. The CDR3 is made up of 16 amino acids.

The chain links TRBV4-2 to TRBJ1-1; 10 nucleotides align to TRBD1. The V gene end was trimmed by 1 base and the J gene end by 6 bases; junction bases not matched to a gene: 2. The CDR3 length is 14 residues. Germline lookup yields CDR1 LGHNA and CDR2 YNFKEQ. CDR3 region: CASSQAGTGAEAFF. In DNA form, the CDR3 reads TGTGCCAGCAGCCAAGCCGGGACAGGGGCTGAAGCTTTCTTT.

This sequence joins TRBV6-1 and TRBJ2-7; 8 bases line up with TRBD1. CDR1 is MNHNS, CDR2 SASEGT, per germline. CDR3 length: 17 residues. V lost 3 bases to trimming and J lost 4 bases; unmatched junction nucleotides: 14. CDR3 sequence (DNA): TGTGCCAGCAGTGAGCACACGAGGACAGGGCGAGGATACGAGCAGTACTTC. Amino acid sequence: CASSEHTRTGRGYEQYF.

The rearrangement uses TRBV5-1 and TRBJ2-7, with 7 bases lining up with TRBD1. The CDR3 loop spans 15 amino acids. The junction had 8 bases not matched to a gene; V was cut back by 2 bases and J by 3 bases. From germline, CDR1 is SGHRS and CDR2 YFSETQ. This chain's CDR3 is CASSLTGTDLYEQYF. DNA for the CDR3: TGCGCCAGCAGCTTAACCGGGACAGACCTCTACGAGCAGTACTTC.

This clone was picked up a small number of times. V gene TRBV5-1 combines with J gene TRBJ2-1; D is possibly TRBD2 (6 bases). CDR3 length equals 13 residues. Germline V CDR1 and CDR2: SGHRS, YFSETQ. The ends were cut back, 1 base at V and 9 bases at J, with 11 bases in the middle. As DNA, the CDR3 is TGCGCCAGCAGCTTGTTAGGCGGGATTGAGCAGTTCTTC. Amino acid sequence: CASSLLGGIEQFF.

This clone has only a few counts. The V and J genes are TRBV4-1 and TRBJ1-4; 9 positions match TRBD1. V lost 3 bases to trimming and J lost 5 bases; unmatched junction nucleotides: 4. CDR3 length: 15 amino acids. The V gene's germline CDR1 is MGHRA and CDR2 YSYEKL. Here the CDR3 reads CASSQAGTGNEKLFF. The CDR3 DNA is TGCGCCAGCAGCCAGGCCGGGACAGGGAATGAAAAACTGTTTTTT.

The chain combines TRBV15 with TRBJ1-3; the D is unclear. Deletions cut 0 bases from V and 0 bases from J, with 9 bases between. Germline CDR1 and CDR2: LNHNV and YYDKDF (reference sequence). The CDR3 is made up of 16 amino acids. For the CDR3, the DNA is TGTGCCACCAGCAGAGATCGGGAGAGCTCTGGAAACACCATATATTTT. It encodes CATSRDRESSGNTIYF.

The rearrangement uses TRBV27 and TRBJ2-3; no clear D gene. This CDR3 region has 16 residues. V was cut by 4 bases and J by 0 bases, with 14 bases left in between. Per the germline V gene, CDR1 is MNHEY and CDR2 is SMNVEV (reference sequence). CDR3 sequence (DNA): TGTGCCAGCAGTTCATTGGCTTGGTACAGCACAGATACGCAGTATTTT. It specifies CASSSLAWYSTDTQYF.

The chain couples TRBV28 to TRBJ1-1, with TRBD1 matching over 7 bases. The CDR3 length is 15 residues. The germline V gene has CDR1 MDHEN and CDR2 SYDVKM. Trimming cost V 5 bases and J 4 bases; bases outside gene matches: 10. The CDR3 region is CASSTLDRVSTEAFF. CDR3 coding DNA: TGTGCCAGCAGTACCTTAGACAGGGTTAGCACTGAAGCTTTCTTT.

The genes are TRBV18 and TRBJ1-5, with a possible D match to TRBD1 (5 bases). This CDR3 is 16 amino acids long. V lost 1 base and J 4 bases, leaving 14 bases between the germline ends. CDR1 is KGHSH and CDR2 is LQKENI in the germline V gene. The CDR3 here is CASSPQGHRKNQPQHF. The CDR3 DNA reads as TGTGCCAGCTCACCACAAGGACACAGAAAAAATCAGCCCCAGCATTTT.

A remark on this clone: The junction departs from germline at one end; a sequencing error may be responsible. In DNA form, the CDR3 reads TGTGCCGGCAGGGCCCCGGGACAGGGGCTGTTCAAAGAAGCTTTCTTT. Protein sequence: CAGRAPGQGLFKEAFF. This chain links TRBV28 with TRBJ1-1, with TRBD1 identical over 10 bases. CDR1 and CDR2 (germline): MDHEN, SYDVKM. The length of the CDR3 is 16 residues.

J is TRBJ1-1 and V is TRBV2; no firm D call. The V and J ends lost 4 bases and 2 bases respectively, with 11 bases between them. Per germline, CDR1 SNHLY and CDR2 FYNNEI. The CDR3 length is 14 residues. CDR3 amino acids: CASSARQINTEAFF. The CDR3 DNA sequence: TGTGCCAGCAGTGCGAGGCAAATCAACACTGAAGCTTTCTTT.

The chain is built from TRBV19 and TRBJ2-3; 9 bases are a match to TRBD2. Per germline, CDR1 LNHDA and CDR2 SQIVND (reference sequence). The CDR3 contains 17 residues. Germline trimming cut 10 bases from V and 2 bases from J; bases unmatched to any gene: 16. Here the CDR3 DNA reads TGTGCCACCTCCGGGACTAGCTATAATGGGCCCACAGATACGCAGTATTTT. Translation gives CATSGTSYNGPTDTQYF.

The CDR3 region is CASSLNPSREGQADTQYF. Written as DNA, the CDR3 is TGTGCCAGCAGCTTAAATCCCTCGCGGGAGGGACAGGCAGATACGCAGTATTTT. The chain uses TRBV7-3 and TRBJ2-3, with D tentatively TRBD2 (9 bases). Trimming cost V 1 base and J 4 bases, with 21 bases left between them. The germline CDR1 and CDR2 sequences are SGHTA and FQGTGA. This CDR3 spans 18 amino acids. Full variable domain (rest looked up from reference TRBV7-3 and TRBJ2-3): GAGVSQTPSNKVTEKGKYVELRCDPISGHTALYWYRQSLGQGPEFLIYFQGTGAADDSGLPNDRFFAVRPEGSVSTLKIQRTERGDSAVYLCASSLNPSREGQADTQYFGPGTRLTVL.

CDR3 in DNA: TGTGCCAGCAGGGTAAATTCAGGGATCACTGAAGCTTTCTTT. Its protein is CASRVNSGITEAFF. This chain connects TRBV7-8 to TRBJ1-1; possibly TRBD1 for D (5 bases). V was pared by 6 bases and J by 4 bases, with 15 bases between. This CDR3 contains 14 residues. Germline values: CDR1 SGHVS, CDR2 FQNEAQ.

The genes are TRBV30 and TRBJ1-2; no definite D call. V gave up 2 bases and J gave up 4 bases, with 14 bases separating them. This CDR3 region has 14 residues. Germline loops: CDR1 GTSNPN, CDR2 SVGIG (reference sequence). The CDR3 is CAWSPEGRFYGYTF. The CDR3 nucleotides are TGTGCCTGGAGTCCTGAGGGCCGATTCTATGGCTACACCTTC.